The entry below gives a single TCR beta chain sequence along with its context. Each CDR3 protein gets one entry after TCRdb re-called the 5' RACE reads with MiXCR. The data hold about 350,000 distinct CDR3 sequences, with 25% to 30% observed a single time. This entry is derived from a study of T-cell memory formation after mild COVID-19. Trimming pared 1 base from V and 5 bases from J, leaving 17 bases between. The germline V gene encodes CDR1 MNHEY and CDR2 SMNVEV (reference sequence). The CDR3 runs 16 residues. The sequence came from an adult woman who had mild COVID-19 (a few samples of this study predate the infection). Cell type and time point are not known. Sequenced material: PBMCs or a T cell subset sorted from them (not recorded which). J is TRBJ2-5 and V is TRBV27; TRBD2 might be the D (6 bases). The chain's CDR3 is CASSLYGGMSSETQYF. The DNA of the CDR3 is TGTGCCAGCAGTTTATACGGCGGGATGTCTAGTGAGACCCAGTACTTC.